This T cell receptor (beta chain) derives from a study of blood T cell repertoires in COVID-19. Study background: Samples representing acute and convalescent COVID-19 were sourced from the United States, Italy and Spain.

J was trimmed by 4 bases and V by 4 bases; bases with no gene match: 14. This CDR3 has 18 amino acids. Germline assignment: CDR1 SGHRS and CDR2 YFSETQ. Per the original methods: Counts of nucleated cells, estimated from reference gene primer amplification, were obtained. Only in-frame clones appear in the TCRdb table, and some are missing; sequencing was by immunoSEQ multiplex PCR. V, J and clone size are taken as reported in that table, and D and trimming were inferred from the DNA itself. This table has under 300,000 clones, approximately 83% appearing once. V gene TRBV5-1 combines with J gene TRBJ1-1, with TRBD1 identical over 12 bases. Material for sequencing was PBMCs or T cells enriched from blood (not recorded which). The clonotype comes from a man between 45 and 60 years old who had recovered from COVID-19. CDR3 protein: CASSRTSGTGGLITEAFF. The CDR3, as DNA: TGCGCCAGCAGCCGTACTTCCGGGACAGGGGGCTTAATCACTGAAGCTTTCTTT.